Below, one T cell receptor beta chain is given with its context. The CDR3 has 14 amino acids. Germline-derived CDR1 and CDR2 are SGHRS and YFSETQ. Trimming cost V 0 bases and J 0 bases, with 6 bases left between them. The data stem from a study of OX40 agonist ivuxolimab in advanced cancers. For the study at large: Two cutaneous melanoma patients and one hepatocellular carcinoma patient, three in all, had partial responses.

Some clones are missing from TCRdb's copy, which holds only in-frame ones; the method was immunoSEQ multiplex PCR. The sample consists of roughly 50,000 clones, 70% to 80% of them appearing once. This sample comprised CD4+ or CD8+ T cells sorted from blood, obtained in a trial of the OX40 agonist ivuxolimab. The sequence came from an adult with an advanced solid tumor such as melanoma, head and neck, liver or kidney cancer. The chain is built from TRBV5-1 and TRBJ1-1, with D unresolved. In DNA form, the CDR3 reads TGCGCCAGCAGCTTGGCGAGCTTGAACACTGAAGCTTTCTTT. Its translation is CASSLASLNTEAFF.